This record covers a single T cell receptor beta chain. This sample is drawn from a study of T cells after yellow fever vaccination. The CDR3 has 13 residues. The germline V gene encodes CDR1 MDHEN and CDR2 SYDVKM. Germline trimming cut 8 bases from V and 4 bases from J; bases unmatched to any gene: 4. TCRdb passed the 5' RACE reads through MiXCR, listing each CDR3 protein once. The table shows 200,000 to 300,000 distinct CDR3 sequences, with 13% occurring only once. The clonotype comes from a man younger than 40 who received the YFV17D yellow fever vaccine. The sample consisted of CD4+ T cells sorted from PBMCs, taken 45 days after the yellow fever booster vaccination. The chain is built from TRBV28 and TRBJ1-5, with TRBD1 matching over 8 bases. The chain's CDR3 is CASRGQANQPQHF. The CDR3 DNA reads as TGTGCCAGCCGGGGACAGGCAAATCAGCCCCAGCATTTT.